These 13 T cell receptor beta chains were sequenced from one sample in a study of T cells expressing NK-cell markers. Following a re-call of the 5' RACE reads, TCRdb has one entry per CDR3 protein and lacks DNA. Its table lists about 380,000 distinct CDR3 sequences. The sequenced sample consisted of blood T cells: a sorted CD56 or NKG2C T cell subset, CD4+ or CD8+ T cells, or bulk PBMC T cells (not recorded which). All receptors derive from a man aged 18-70 years in good health.

The gene calls are TRBV7-2 and TRBJ2-1; TCRdb's D call, TRBD2, is unchecked because there is no DNA. CDR3 size: 16 residues. Germline V gene lookup returns CDR1 SGHTA and CDR2 FQGNSA. CDR3 sequence reads: CASSPGGTRNYNEQFF.

This chain uses TRBV7-2 with TRBJ1-2; as DNA is missing, the TRBD1 call by TCRdb cannot be tested. This CDR3 region has 15 residues. In germline, CDR1 is SGHTA, CDR2 FQGNSA. CDR3 sequence: CASSLEPGQGNGYTF.

The rearrangement uses TRBV12-3 or TRBV12-4 and TRBJ2-7. This CDR3 is built from 14 residues. This CDR3 is CASSPRTYSYEQYF.

This chain uses TRBV15 with TRBJ2-7; TCRdb selects TRBD1, and the lack of DNA leaves this call unchecked. CDR3 length: 16 residues. The V gene's germline CDR1 is LNHNV and CDR2 YYDKDF (reference sequence). This chain's CDR3 is CATSRDRWTGTYEQYF.

The gene calls are TRBV25-1 and TRBJ2-5; TCRdb selects TRBD2, and the lack of DNA leaves this call unchecked. The CDR3 totals 14 residues. Germline-derived CDR1 and CDR2 are MGHDK and SYGVNS. CDR3 sequence: CASSEQGPQETQYF.

The V call is TRBV6-1, the J call TRBJ2-7. CDR1 and CDR2 (germline): MNHNS, SASEGT. The CDR3 extends over 12 amino acids. CDR3 in amino acids: CASAGDSYEQYF.

The rearrangement uses TRBV20-1 and TRBJ1-6; the TRBD1 assignment by TCRdb is unverifiable without DNA. CDR3 length: 17 residues. Germline loops: CDR1 DFQATT, CDR2 SNEGSKA (reference sequence). This CDR3 is CSAVGTGPPFYNSPLHF.

The rearrangement joins TRBV7-9 to TRBJ1-1; without DNA, the TCRdb call of TRBD1 cannot be checked. Looked up from germline, CDR1 is SEHNR and CDR2 is FQNEAQ (reference sequence). The CDR3 spans 17 residues. CDR3 protein: CASSLARSGTLNTEAFF.

The chain links TRBV3-1 to TRBJ2-5; TCRdb designates TRBD1, a call that cannot be tested without DNA. The V gene's germline CDR1 is LGHDT and CDR2 YNNKEL (reference sequence). This CDR3 comprises 14 residues. The CDR3 here is CASSLQGTSETQYF.

The CDR3: CASSRAAIGETQYF. The genes are TRBV18 and TRBJ2-5. Germline CDR1 and CDR2: KGHSH and LQKENI. The CDR3 sequence is 14 residues long.

The chain combines TRBV20-1 with TRBJ2-3; TCRdb calls TRBD2, which cannot be checked without DNA. This CDR3 is 14 amino acids long. The germline gives CDR1 DFQATT, CDR2 SNEGSKA (reference sequence). CDR3: CSARAGPQENTQYF.

The V gene is TRBV18, the J gene TRBJ2-5. The germline V gene has CDR1 KGHSH and CDR2 LQKENI. This CDR3 region has 14 residues. Here the CDR3 reads CASSPGGIQETQYF. Supplemented by reference TRBV18 and TRBJ2-5, the full variable domain reads NAGVMQNPRHLVRRRGQEARLRCSPMKGHSHVYWYRQLPEEGLKFMVYLQKENIIDESGMPKERFSAEFPKEGPSILRIQQVVRGDSAAYFCASSPGGIQETQYFGPGTRLLVL.

The rearrangement uses TRBV27 and TRBJ2-5; no DNA is available, so the TRBD2 call from TCRdb remains unchecked. The germline V gene has CDR1 MNHEY and CDR2 SMNVEV (reference sequence). The CDR3 contains 16 residues. CDR3 protein: CASSFGLAGGEETQYF.